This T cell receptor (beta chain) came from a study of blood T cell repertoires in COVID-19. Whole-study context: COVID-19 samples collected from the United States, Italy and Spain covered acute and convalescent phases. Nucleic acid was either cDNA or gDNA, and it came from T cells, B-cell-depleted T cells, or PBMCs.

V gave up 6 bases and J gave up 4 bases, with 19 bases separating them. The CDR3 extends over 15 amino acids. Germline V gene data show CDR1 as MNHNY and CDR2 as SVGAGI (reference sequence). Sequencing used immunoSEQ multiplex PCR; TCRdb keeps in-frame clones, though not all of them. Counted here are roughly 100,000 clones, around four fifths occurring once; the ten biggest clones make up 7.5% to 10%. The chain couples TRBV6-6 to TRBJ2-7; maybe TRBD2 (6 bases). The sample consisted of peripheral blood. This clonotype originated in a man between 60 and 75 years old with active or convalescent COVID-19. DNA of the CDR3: TGTGCCAGCAGCCCCGGGACTCTCATAGATTACGAGCAGTACGTC. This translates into CASSPGTLIDYEQYV.